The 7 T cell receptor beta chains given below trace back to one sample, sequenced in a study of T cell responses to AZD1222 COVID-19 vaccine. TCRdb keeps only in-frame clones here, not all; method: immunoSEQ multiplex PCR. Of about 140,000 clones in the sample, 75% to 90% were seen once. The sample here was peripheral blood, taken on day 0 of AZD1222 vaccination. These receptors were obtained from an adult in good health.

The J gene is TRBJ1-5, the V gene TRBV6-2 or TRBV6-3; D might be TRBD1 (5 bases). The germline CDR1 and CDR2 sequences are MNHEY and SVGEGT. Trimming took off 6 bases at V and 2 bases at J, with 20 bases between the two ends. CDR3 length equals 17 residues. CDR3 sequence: CASSRMGVSVRNQPQHF. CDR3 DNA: TGTGCCAGCAGCCGAATGGGGGTTTCGGTCCGCAATCAGCCCCAGCATTTT.

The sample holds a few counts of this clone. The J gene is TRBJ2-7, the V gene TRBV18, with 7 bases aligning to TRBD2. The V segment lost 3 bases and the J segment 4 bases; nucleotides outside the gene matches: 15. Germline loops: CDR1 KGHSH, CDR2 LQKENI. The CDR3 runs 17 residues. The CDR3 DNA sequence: TGTGCCAGCTCACCGCCGAGGGGAGGGAATCGGGATTACGAGCAGTACTTC. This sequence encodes CASSPPRGGNRDYEQYF.

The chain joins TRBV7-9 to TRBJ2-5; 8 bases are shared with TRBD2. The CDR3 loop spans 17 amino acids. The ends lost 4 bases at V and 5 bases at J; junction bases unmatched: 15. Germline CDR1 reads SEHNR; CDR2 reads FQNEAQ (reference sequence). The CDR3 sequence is CASSSPLTAGAGETQYF. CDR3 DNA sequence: TGTGCCAGCAGCTCTCCCTTAACAGCGGGGGCCGGGGAGACCCAGTACTTC.

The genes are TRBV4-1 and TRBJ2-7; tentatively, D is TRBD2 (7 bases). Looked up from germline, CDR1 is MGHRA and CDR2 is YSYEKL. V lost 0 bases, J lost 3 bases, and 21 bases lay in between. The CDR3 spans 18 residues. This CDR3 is CASSQDRLGGQNGYEQYF. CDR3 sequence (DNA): TGCGCCAGCAGCCAAGATAGGTTGGGGGGGCAGAATGGCTACGAGCAGTACTTC.

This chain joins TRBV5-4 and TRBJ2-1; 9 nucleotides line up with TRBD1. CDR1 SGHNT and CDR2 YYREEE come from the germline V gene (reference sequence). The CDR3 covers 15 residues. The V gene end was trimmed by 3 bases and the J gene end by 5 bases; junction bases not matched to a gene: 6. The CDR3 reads CASSWGGDRDNEQFF. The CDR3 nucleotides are TGTGCCAGCAGCTGGGGGGGGGACAGGGACAATGAGCAGTTCTTC.

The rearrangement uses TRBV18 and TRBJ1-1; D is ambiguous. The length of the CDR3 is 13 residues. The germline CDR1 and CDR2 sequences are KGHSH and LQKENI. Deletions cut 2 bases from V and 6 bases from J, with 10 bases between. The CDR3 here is CASSPKGFPEAFF. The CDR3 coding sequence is TGTGCCAGCTCACCAAAAGGCTTCCCTGAAGCTTTCTTT. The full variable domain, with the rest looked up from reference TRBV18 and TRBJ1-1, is NAGVMQNPRHLVRRRGQEARLRCSPMKGHSHVYWYRQLPEEGLKFMVYLQKENIIDESGMPKERFSAEFPKEGPSILRIQQVVRGDSAAYFCASSPKGFPEAFFGQGTRLTVV.

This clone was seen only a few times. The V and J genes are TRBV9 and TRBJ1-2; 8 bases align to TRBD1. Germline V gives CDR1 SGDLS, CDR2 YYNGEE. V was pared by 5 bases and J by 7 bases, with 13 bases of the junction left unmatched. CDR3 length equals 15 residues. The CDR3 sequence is CASSVLGQGGGGYTF. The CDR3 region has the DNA TGTGCCAGCAGTGTACTCGGACAGGGAGGAGGTGGCTACACCTTC.